A single T cell receptor beta chain is shown here with its context. Its antigen is undetermined. The data originate from a study of identifying expanded T cells in peripheral blood. Study-level findings and limits: Technical replicates showed around 1.3 changed clones; about 2 weeks 15 to 20; four weeks 19.

The CDR3 has 18 residues. Germline V gives CDR1 MGHRA, CDR2 YSYEKL. V was trimmed by 0 bases and J by 0 bases, leaving 14 bases between them. Libraries were prepared by immunoSEQ multiplex PCR; TCRdb keeps only in-frame clonotypes and omits some of them. Of 70,000 to 95,000 clones listed, about nine tenths were seen once; the top ten hold about 4%. The chain has TRBV4-1 and TRBJ2-2; D perhaps matches TRBD1 (6 bases). Sequencing used blood. This clonotype originated in a person aged 18 to 75 in good health. This CDR3 is CASSQDPRDITNTGELFF. The CDR3 DNA reads as TGCGCCAGCAGCCAAGATCCCCGGGACATTACGAACACCGGGGAGCTGTTTTTT.